The 9 T cell receptor beta chains listed next were all sequenced from one sample in a study of CD8 T cells in Susac syndrome. Random hexamers primed reverse transcription of about 0.5 to 1 ug RNA. TCRdb redid the calling of the immunoSEQ multiplex PCR reads with MiXCR, one entry per CDR3 protein. The sample lists about 190,000 distinct CDR3 sequences; roughly 92% were seen once. Sequencing used CD4+ T cells from PBMCs. These receptors originate from a human donor in good health.

The chain carries TRBV14 and TRBJ2-2; D may match TRBD1 or TRBD2 (6 bases each). V was shortened by 2 bases and J by 3 bases, with 22 bases between the two germline ends. This CDR3 has 19 residues. Germline loops: CDR1 SGHDN, CDR2 FVKESK. CDR3 loop: CASSQRSRWPGADTGELFF. DNA of the CDR3: TGTGCCAGCAGCCAAAGATCCCGTTGGCCGGGGGCTGACACCGGGGAGCTGTTTTTT.

V and J are TRBV6-2 or TRBV6-3 and TRBJ2-7, with D tentatively TRBD1 (5 bases). The CDR3 has 15 residues. Trimming took off 6 bases at V and 2 bases at J, with 17 bases between the two ends. Germline CDR1 reads MNHEY; CDR2 reads SVGEGT. The CDR3 here is CASRPLQDPTYEQYV. Written as DNA, the CDR3 is TGTGCCAGCAGACCACTACAGGACCCGACCTACGAGCAGTACGTC.

This chain links TRBV15 with TRBJ1-4, with 10 bases identical to TRBD1. The CDR3 has 17 amino acids. Germline CDR1 is LNHNV and CDR2 is YYDKDF (reference sequence). Trimming removed 0 bases from V and 8 bases from J; junction bases left unmatched: 9. The CDR3 DNA reads as TGTGCCACCAGCAGAGAAACCCCCGGGACAGGGGAGGAAAAACTGTTTTTT. Amino acid sequence: CATSRETPGTGEEKLFF.

The J gene is TRBJ2-3, the V gene TRBV7-3; D unclear. The CDR3 runs to 13 residues. Germline CDR1 is SGHTA and CDR2 is FQGTGA. V lost 7 bases to trimming and J lost 2 bases, with 10 bases between them. CDR3 amino acids: CASKGRYTDTQYF. CDR3 DNA: TGTGCCAGCAAGGGCAGGTACACAGATACGCAGTATTTT.

CDR3 sequence: CASSLPSTSGAMYTQYF. CDR3 DNA sequence: TGTGCCAGCAGTTTACCCTCCACTAGCGGGGCAATGTATACGCAGTATTTT. V is TRBV28 and J is TRBJ2-3; the match to TRBD2 covers 10 bases. CDR1 MDHEN and CDR2 SYDVKM come from the germline V gene. The V segment lost 2 bases and the J segment 7 bases; nucleotides outside the gene matches: 12. The CDR3 is 17 amino acids.

This rearrangement joins TRBV14 to TRBJ2-1, with D hard to call. Germline assignment: CDR1 SGHDN and CDR2 FVKESK. The CDR3 spans 13 residues. V gave up 1 base and J gave up 1 base, with 2 bases separating them. CDR3 bases: TGTGCCAGCAGCCAAGTGTCCTACAATGAGCAGTTCTTC. Its protein product is CASSQVSYNEQFF.

The CDR3: CASSRQGQGIYEQYF. CDR3 DNA sequence: TGTGCCAGCAGCCGGCAGGGACAGGGGATTTACGAGCAGTACTTC. The chain uses TRBV4-2 and TRBJ2-7; 10 positions agree with TRBD1. CDR3 length: 15 residues. The junction had 7 bases not matched to a gene; V was cut back by 4 bases and J by 4 bases. From germline, CDR1 is LGHNA and CDR2 YNFKEQ.

The CDR3 DNA follows: TGCAGTGCTAGGTTCCAGGCAGAAGCTTTCTTT. Its protein is CSARFQAEAFF. The V call is TRBV20-1, the J call TRBJ1-1; D gene ambiguous. The CDR3 is 11 residues long. Germline values: CDR1 DFQATT, CDR2 SNEGSKA (reference sequence). Trimming took off 3 bases at V and 8 bases at J, with 10 bases between the two ends.

The chain is built from TRBV7-9 and TRBJ2-5, with a possible D match to TRBD2 (5 bases). V dropped 5 bases and J dropped 13 bases, with 14 bases sitting between them. CDR1 is SEHNR and CDR2 is FQNEAQ in the germline V gene (reference sequence). The CDR3 is made up of 11 amino acids. CDR3 region: CASSPGLNSYF. The CDR3, as DNA: TGTGCCAGCAGCCCCGGACTGAATTCGTACTTC. The variable domain in full, completed from reference TRBV7-9 and TRBJ2-5, reads DTGVSQNPRHKITKRGQNVTFRCDPISEHNRLYWYRQTLGQGPEFLTYFQNEAQLEKSRLLSDRFSAERPKGSFSTLEIQRTEQGDSAMYLCASSPGLNSYFGPGTRLLVL.